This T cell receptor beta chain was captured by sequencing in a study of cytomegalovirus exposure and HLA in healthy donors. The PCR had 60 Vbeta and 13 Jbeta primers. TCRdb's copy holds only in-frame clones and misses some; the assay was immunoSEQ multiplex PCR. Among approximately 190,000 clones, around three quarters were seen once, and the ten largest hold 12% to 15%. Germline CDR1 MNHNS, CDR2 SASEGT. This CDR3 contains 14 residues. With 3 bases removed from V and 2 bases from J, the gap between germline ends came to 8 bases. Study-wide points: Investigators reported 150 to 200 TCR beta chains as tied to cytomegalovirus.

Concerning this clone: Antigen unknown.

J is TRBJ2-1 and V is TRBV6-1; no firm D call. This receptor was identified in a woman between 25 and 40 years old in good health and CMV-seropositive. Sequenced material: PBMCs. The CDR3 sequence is CASSESGPYNEQFF. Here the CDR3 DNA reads TGTGCCAGCAGTGAGTCTGGCCCCTACAATGAGCAGTTCTTC.